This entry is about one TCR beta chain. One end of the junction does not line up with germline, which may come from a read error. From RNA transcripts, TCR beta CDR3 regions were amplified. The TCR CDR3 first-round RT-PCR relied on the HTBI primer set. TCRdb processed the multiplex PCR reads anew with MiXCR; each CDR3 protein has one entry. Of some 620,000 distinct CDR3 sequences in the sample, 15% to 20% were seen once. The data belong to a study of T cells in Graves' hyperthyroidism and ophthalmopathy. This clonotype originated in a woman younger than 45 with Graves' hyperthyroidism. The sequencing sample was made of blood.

CDR3 sequence (DNA): TGTGCCAGCAGCTTAGTTGGGCTAGCGGGGGCGCAGAGGGAGCTGTACTTC. Translating it yields CASSLVGLAGAQRELYF. The rearrangement joins TRBV7-2 to TRBJ2-7; TRBD2 agrees at 10 bases. Germline lookup yields CDR1 SGHTA and CDR2 FQGNSA. This CDR3 is 17 amino acids long.